Following are 5 T cell receptor beta chains from one sample sequenced in a study of T cell clonality in common variable immunodeficiency. Whole-study results and caveats: In common variable immunodeficiency, TCR beta chains reportedly carried fewer deletions and N-nucleotide insertions.

These receptors lack a known antigen. Using immunoSEQ multiplex PCR, the repertoire was profiled, and TCRdb retains in-frame clones only, with some absent. The repertoire consists of about 42,000 clones, none detected only once. The sequenced sample was peripheral blood mononuclear cells. These receptors were taken from a human donor with common variable immunodeficiency.

At least ten counts were recorded for this clone. The CDR3 end falls 3 residues outside the read, so it is completed with the germline J gene. This rearrangement joins TRBV29-1 to TRBJ1-2; perhaps TRBD1 as D (5 bases). Deletions cut 4 bases from V and 3 bases from J, with 9 bases between. Germline V lookup: CDR1 SQVTM, CDR2 ANQGSEA. CDR3 length equals 12 residues. CDR3 DNA, as far as it was read: TGCAGCGTTGGACGCAGGGACTATGGC. As protein: CSVGRRDYG. The CDR3 as a whole reads CSVGRRDYGYTF.

With respect to this clone: The CDR3 extends 3 residues past the end of the read, so its final part is completed from the germline J gene. V and J are TRBV2 and TRBJ1-2; possibly TRBD1 for D (5 bases). CDR3 size: 10 residues. Germline-derived CDR1 and CDR2 are SNHLY and FYNNEI. V was cut by 5 bases and J by 7 bases, with 5 bases left in between. CDR3: CASSRGGYTF. The part of the CDR3 DNA that was read is TGTGCCAGCAGTAGGGGTGGC.

This clone came up many times. The CDR3 bases that were read are TGCAGTGCTAGGCCCTCGACAGGGGGCAATGAG. Protein product: CSARPSTGGNE. The CDR3 as a whole reads CSARPSTGGNEQFF. The rearrangement joins TRBV20-1 to TRBJ2-1; TRBD1 matches at 9 bases. Sequencing ends 3 residues short of the CDR3 end; the germline J gene provides the rest. With V trimmed by 3 bases and J by 6 bases, 6 bases remained unmatched. This CDR3 has 14 amino acids. Germline V gene sequence: CDR1 DFQATT, CDR2 SNEGSKA (reference sequence).

This clone was seen at least ten times. The read terminates 3 residues before the CDR3 end, so the remaining end is supplied by the germline J gene. This sequence joins TRBV29-1 and TRBJ1-1; TRBD1 aligns across 9 bases. The ends lost 2 bases at V and 5 bases at J; junction bases unmatched: 3. CDR1 SQVTM and CDR2 ANQGSEA come from the germline V gene. The CDR3 is 13 amino acids. The CDR3 protein is CSVEWDRATEAFF. Incomplete CDR3 DNA: TGCAGCGTTGAATGGGACAGGGCGACTGAA.

On this clone itself: Read data end 3 residues before the CDR3 end; the end is taken from the germline J gene. The V gene is TRBV5-1, the J gene TRBJ2-3; 10 bases align to TRBD2. Germline assignment: CDR1 SGHRS and CDR2 YFSETQ. The CDR3 totals 16 residues. The V and J ends lost 0 bases and 4 bases, in that order; junction bases with no gene match: 5. CDR3 DNA, as far as it was read: TGCGCCAGCAGCTTGGTGTTAGCGGGAGGACCAGATACG. Its protein product is CASSLVLAGGPDT. The whole CDR3 is CASSLVLAGGPDTQYF.